Listed below are T cell receptor beta chains from one sample, sequenced in a study of shared clonotypes between healthy human individuals. Libraries were prepared by immunoSEQ multiplex PCR; TCRdb keeps only in-frame clonotypes and omits some of them. The data contain approximately 1,500,000 clones, roughly 96% of them singletons. Sequences were obtained from naive CD4+ T cells sorted from blood. The receptors shown here come from a man younger than 45 in good health. Both conserved end residues are part of each CDR3.

V gene	J gene	CDR3 protein
TRBV30	TRBJ2-7	CAWSVLGKPYEQYF
TRBV28	TRBJ1-2	CASSFAGSYGYTF
TRBV18	TRBJ2-7	CASSPLAGGIPTYEQYF
TRBV28	TRBJ1-5	CASSFWAGQGDQPQHF
TRBV5-1	TRBJ2-7	CASSFDRGRGSEQYF
TRBV7-2	TRBJ2-7	CASRGVSYEQYF
TRBV28	TRBJ1-2	CASSLGPAYLGF
TRBV5-4	TRBJ2-5	CASSLEYGAGKETQYF
TRBV28	TRBJ2-7	CASSSPGQGVYEQYF
TRBV5-1	TRBJ2-7	CASSYEGRPGGEQYF
TRBV28	TRBJ2-1	CASSLWDEQFF
TRBV9	TRBJ1-4	CASSVRGTNEKLFF
TRBV5-1	TRBJ1-3	CASSLAGPGFGNTIYF
TRBV5-4	TRBJ2-6	CASSLVARSGANVLTF
TRBV29-1	TRBJ2-7	CSVRRGPYEQYF
TRBV28	TRBJ1-5	CASSLALSVSNQPQHF
TRBV5-1	TRBJ2-1	CASSRGQGAPNEQFF
TRBV20-1	TRBJ2-7	CSGVRSYEQYF
TRBV28	TRBJ1-1	CASGGPEAFF
TRBV7-8	TRBJ2-7	CASSSLRGPYEQYF
TRBV7-2	TRBJ1-5	CASSLRPGFGNQPQHF
TRBV2	TRBJ2-4	CASLYRGTKNIQYF
TRBV7-8	TRBJ1-1	CASSLAYRGVNTEAFF
TRBV18	TRBJ2-5	CASSPPGQQETQYF
TRBV7-2	TRBJ1-1	CASSPRQGGTEAFF
TRBV19	TRBJ2-7	CASSMGQPIHSYEQYF
TRBV18	TRBJ1-2	CASSPELTGGSYGYTF
TRBV2	TRBJ2-7	CASSPVYEQYF
TRBV27	TRBJ2-6	CASKTGFGANVLTF
TRBV5-1	TRBJ2-1	CASSSKFLAEEQFF
TRBV4-3	TRBJ1-2	CASSQDPGQYGGYTF
TRBV29-1	TRBJ2-5	CSVRVAGGLGETQYF
TRBV11-2	TRBJ2-7	CASSLVRGSSYEQYF
TRBV5-1	TRBJ2-3	CASSFGLAGTDTQYF
TRBV6-5	TRBJ2-1	CASRGTSGRQDEQFF
TRBV28	TRBJ2-1	CASMGDEQFF
TRBV2	TRBJ2-5	CASSDDQETQYF
TRBV5-6	TRBJ2-5	CASSWLAGKETQYF
TRBV5-1	TRBJ2-1	CASSFDGVEGQFF
TRBV9	TRBJ2-2	CASSERGGVHGELFF
TRBV5-4	TRBJ2-3	CASRSAGLTDTQYF
TRBV28	TRBJ1-4	CASRKWTGSNEKLFF
TRBV5-1	TRBJ1-1	CASTGGRGQTEAFF
TRBV11-2	TRBJ2-7	CASSLNRARSYEQYF
TRBV13	TRBJ2-7	CASSLSDIGGLEQYF
TRBV6-4	TRBJ2-1	CASSDMGAASYNEQFF
TRBV27	TRBJ1-5	CASSLTGNQPQHF
TRBV20-1	TRBJ2-5	CSARFRETQYF
TRBV29-1	TRBJ1-4	CSVSQVEGEKLFF
TRBV18	TRBJ1-5	CASSLQPLQAPGNQPQHF
TRBV6-5	TRBJ2-2	CASSWGQVGELFF
TRBV9	TRBJ2-7	CASSVEAGFREQYF
TRBV7-9	TRBJ2-1	CASSSQRGTRPKQFF
TRBV7-3	TRBJ2-1	CASSTGTSGGNEQFF
TRBV30	TRBJ2-7	CAWRLAGVGYEQYF
TRBV10-3	TRBJ1-1	CAISETGGMNTEAFF
TRBV5-4	TRBJ2-5	CASSLGGDGETQYF
TRBV29-1	TRBJ2-1	CSVQGLAGGEQFF
TRBV14	TRBJ2-1	CASSPDLTRNDNEQFF
TRBV5-1	TRBJ2-5	CASSLEGYETQYF